This entry is about one TCR beta chain. Its antigen is as yet unknown. Several immunoSEQ plates received, in even portions, the genomic DNA of each subset. Here immunoSEQ multiplex PCR was the method, and the copy in TCRdb shows in-frame clones only, minus some. In the table there are roughly 2,000,000 clones, 93% of which are singletons. It was CD45RO-negative cells, positively selected for CCR7, that made up naive CD8 cells, with terminally differentiated effector memory CD45RA+ cells excluded. The entry originates in a study of shared clonotypes between healthy human individuals. Study as a whole: CD4 naive and memory got three plates each, CD8 naive two, CD8 memory one.

Study results and limitations: Memory subsets generally showed lower estimated richness than naive subsets.

The CDR3 has 21 residues. Germline V lookup: CDR1 GTSNPN, CDR2 SVGIG (reference sequence). V gave up 2 bases and J gave up 0 bases, with 26 bases separating them. Sequenced input: naive CD8+ T cells from PBMCs. The chain has TRBV30 and TRBJ1-6; a weak D match, TRBD1 (6 bases). This TCR came from a man between 18 and 35 years old in good health. Some clones in this sample may be carry-over from other donors' samples. CDR3 amino acids: CAWSNLWAQGLSSSYNSPLHF. CDR3 coding DNA: TGTGCCTGGAGTAACTTGTGGGCACAGGGCCTCTCCAGCTCCTATAATTCACCCCTCCACTTT.